The 26 T cell receptor beta chains below come from one sample, sequenced in a study of OX40 agonist ivuxolimab in advanced cancers. The protocol was immunoSEQ multiplex PCR, while the TCRdb copy is restricted to in-frame clones and leaves out a portion. The top ten hold 2.5% to 3% of the sample, which has 50,000 to 65,000 clones, about 87% seen once. Sample: CD4+ or CD8+ T cells sorted from blood, taken in a trial of the OX40 agonist ivuxolimab. These receptors were obtained from an adult with an advanced solid tumor such as melanoma, head and neck, liver or kidney cancer.

The genes are TRBV25-1 and TRBJ1-1; D possibly corresponds to TRBD1 (6 bases). The CDR3 runs 15 residues. Trimming took 3 bases from V and 1 from J, leaving 12 bases between them. The germline V gene encodes CDR1 MGHDK and CDR2 SYGVNS. This chain's CDR3 is CASSEGALSNTEAFF. The CDR3 DNA reads as TGTGCCAGCAGTGAGGGGGCCCTATCGAACACTGAAGCTTTCTTT.

V gene TRBV6-6 combines with J gene TRBJ2-7; the D gene is possibly TRBD1 (6 bases). Trimming cost V 6 bases and J 2 bases, with 14 bases left between them. CDR3 size: 14 residues. Germline V gene lookup returns CDR1 MNHNY and CDR2 SVGAGI (reference sequence). CDR3 in DNA: TGTGCCAGCAGGCCAGGGGCCCGCACCTACGAGCAGTACTTC. Its protein is CASRPGARTYEQYF.

The CDR3, as DNA: TGTGCCAGCAGTTCAACAGGGAGCGTGGAGACCCAGTACTTC. Translated: CASSSTGSVETQYF. The gene calls are TRBV6-5 and TRBJ2-5; possibly TRBD1 for D (6 bases). Germline V gene lookup returns CDR1 MNHEY and CDR2 SVGAGI. Trimming cost V 4 bases and J 5 bases, with 14 bases left between them. CDR3 size: 14 residues.

This chain uses TRBV7-2 with TRBJ2-7; D call uncertain. The ends were cut back, 5 bases at V and 4 bases at J, with 6 bases in the middle. Germline assignment: CDR1 SGHTA and CDR2 FQGNSA. The length of the CDR3 is 11 residues. The CDR3 here is CASSPQYEQYF. The CDR3 region has the DNA TGTGCCAGCAGCCCTCAATACGAGCAGTACTTC.

The genes are TRBV6-5 and TRBJ1-2; 8 bases are shared with TRBD1. Germline V lookup: CDR1 MNHEY, CDR2 SVGAGI. This CDR3 contains 14 residues. Trimming removed 4 bases from V and 9 bases from J; junction bases left unmatched: 10. CDR3 region: CASSSTGGEGSYTF. The CDR3, as DNA: TGTGCCAGCAGTTCTACAGGGGGTGAGGGGAGCTACACCTTC.

This clone turned up a few times. The CDR3 is CASSGPNTGELFF. In DNA form, the CDR3 reads TGTGCCAGCAGCGGACCTAACACCGGGGAGCTGTTTTTT. The chain links TRBV9 to TRBJ2-2, with D unresolved. The CDR3 runs 13 residues. Germline-derived CDR1 and CDR2 are SGDLS and YYNGEE. Trimming stripped 3 bases from V and 2 bases from J, with 5 bases between. The full variable domain, completed using reference TRBV9 and TRBJ2-2, is DSGVTQTPKHLITATGQRVTLRCSPRSGDLSVYWYQQSLDQGLQFLIQYYNGEERAKGNILERFSAQQFPDLHSELNLSSLELGDSALYFCASSGPNTGELFFGEGSRLTVL.

This clone was detected only once. The V call is TRBV4-2, the J call TRBJ2-1; D tentatively reads TRBD1 or TRBD2 (6 bases each). Germline V lookup: CDR1 LGHNA, CDR2 YNFKEQ. This CDR3 region has 15 residues. Trimming took 1 base from V and 4 from J, leaving 11 bases between them. CDR3 nucleotides: TGTGCCAGCAGCCAAGTAGGGGGGCAGTACAATGAGCAGTTCTTC. As protein: CASSQVGGQYNEQFF.

This clone has a single count. V gene TRBV7-2 combines with J gene TRBJ2-1, with 14 bases identical to TRBD2. The germline gives CDR1 SGHTA, CDR2 FQGNSA. V was clipped by 4 bases and J by 6 bases; unmatched bases: 2. The CDR3 consists of 15 residues. The CDR3 sequence is CASSSGLAGGNEQFF. DNA of the CDR3: TGTGCCAGCAGCTCCGGACTAGCGGGGGGCAATGAGCAGTTCTTC.

The J gene is TRBJ1-4, the V gene TRBV28; 7 bases line up with TRBD1. V dropped 6 bases and J dropped 7; count of bases not matched to a gene: 11. The length of the CDR3 is 15 residues. The germline V gene has CDR1 MDHEN and CDR2 SYDVKM. The CDR3 DNA follows: TGTGCCAGCAGCTCCTCCGGAGGGGGCGCTGAAAAACTGTTTTTT. This translates into CASSSSGGGAEKLFF.

This chain links TRBV7-9 with TRBJ2-1; D possibly corresponds to TRBD2 (6 bases). This CDR3 contains 14 residues. Trimming pared 5 bases from V and 8 bases from J, leaving 16 bases between. The germline V gene encodes CDR1 SEHNR and CDR2 FQNEAQ (reference sequence). The CDR3 region is CASSTRDSGDEQFF. Here the CDR3 DNA reads TGTGCCAGCAGCACCCGGGACTCCGGGGATGAGCAGTTCTTC.

CDR3: CASSPTTGAGDTQYF. The CDR3 DNA follows: TGTGCCAGCAGTCCTACTACAGGGGCGGGAGATACGCAGTATTTT. This chain connects TRBV6-5 to TRBJ2-3, with 7 nucleotides matching TRBD1. The junction had 10 bases not matched to a gene; V was cut back by 5 bases and J by 5 bases. CDR3 length: 15 amino acids. The germline CDR1 and CDR2 sequences are MNHEY and SVGAGI.

CDR3: CASDRGSYNEQFF. The CDR3 DNA is TGTGCCTCTGACAGGGGATCCTACAATGAGCAGTTCTTC. The chain has TRBV30 and TRBJ2-1; 8 nucleotides align to TRBD1. The CDR3 is 13 amino acids. The trim removed 7 bases at V and 1 base at J, leaving 3 bases unmatched. CDR1 and CDR2 (germline): GTSNPN, SVGIG (reference sequence).

The chain joins TRBV2 to TRBJ1-4; TRBD1 aligns across 10 bases. The CDR3 spans 14 residues. Unmatched junction bases numbered 3, after V lost 7 bases and J lost 4 bases. CDR1 and CDR2 (germline): SNHLY, FYNNEI. The CDR3 region is CASIRDRGNEKLFF. DNA for the CDR3: TGTGCCAGCATCCGGGACAGGGGTAATGAAAAACTGTTTTTT.

The chain combines TRBV29-1 with TRBJ1-1; possibly TRBD1 for D (5 bases). V gave up 1 base and J gave up 12 bases, with 15 bases separating them. The CDR3 is made up of 12 amino acids. Germline V gene lookup returns CDR1 SQVTM and CDR2 ANQGSEA. The CDR3, as DNA: TGCAGCGTTGAAGGCATGAGAAGGGGATCTTTCTTT. Its translation: CSVEGMRRGSFF.

The rearrangement joins TRBV5-5 to TRBJ2-7, with a weak D call TRBD2 (6 bases). Germline V gene lookup returns CDR1 SGHKS and CDR2 YYEKEE (reference sequence). V lost 3 bases to trimming and J lost 3 bases, with 7 bases between them. The CDR3 has 12 amino acids. The CDR3 sequence: CASSWRDYEQYF. DNA for the CDR3: TGTGCCAGCAGCTGGAGGGACTACGAGCAGTACTTC.

This clone was counted between two and nine times. The chain uses TRBV19 and TRBJ2-6; tentatively, D is TRBD2 (6 bases). Trimming removed 8 bases at V and 5 bases at J, with 10 bases between. Germline values: CDR1 LNHDA, CDR2 SQIVND (reference sequence). The CDR3 has 13 amino acids. The CDR3 region is CASGGNWANVLTF. The DNA for the CDR3 is TGTGCCAGTGGAGGGAACTGGGCCAACGTCCTGACTTTC. Filled out from reference TRBV19 and TRBJ2-6, the complete variable domain reads DGGITQSPKYLFRKEGQNVTLSCEQNLNHDAMYWYRQDPGQGLRLIYYSQIVNDFQKGDIAEGYSVSREKKESFPLTVTSAQKNPTAFYLCASGGNWANVLTFGAGSRLTVL.

This chain joins TRBV7-2 and TRBJ1-2, with 7 positions matching TRBD1. The CDR3 sequence is 16 residues long. V lost 0 bases and J lost 5; bases outside the gene matches: 9. CDR1 is SGHTA and CDR2 is FQGNSA in the germline V gene. The CDR3 bases are TGTGCCAGCAGCTTAGCCCCGCAGGGGGTAGGGTATGGCTACACCTTC. Its translation is CASSLAPQGVGYGYTF.

The gene calls are TRBV5-5 and TRBJ2-7, with 11 positions matching TRBD1. Trimming at V came to 4 bases and at J to 4 bases, leaving 4 bases not matched to a gene. The CDR3 extends over 14 amino acids. The germline gives CDR1 SGHKS, CDR2 YYEKEE (reference sequence). The CDR3 DNA is TGTGCCAGCAGCCACCGGGACAGGGGGTACGAGCAGTACTTC. As protein: CASSHRDRGYEQYF.

This clone turned up a few times. The chain combines TRBV4-1 with TRBJ1-5; 12 bases align to TRBD1. Germline V lookup: CDR1 MGHRA, CDR2 YSYEKL. Unmatched junction bases numbered 7, after V lost 1 base and J lost 0 bases. This CDR3 has 19 amino acids. CDR3 nucleotides: TGCGCCAGCAGCCAAGTACCGGGACAGGGGGCGATTAGCAATCAGCCCCAGCATTTT. Translation: CASSQVPGQGAISNQPQHF.

The chain uses TRBV18 and TRBJ2-7; 8 positions agree with TRBD1. CDR1 is KGHSH and CDR2 is LQKENI in the germline V gene. J lost 0 bases, V lost 4 bases, and 2 bases had no gene match. The length of the CDR3 is 14 residues. CDR3 protein: CASSRTGSSYEQYF. CDR3 DNA: TGTGCCAGCTCACGGACAGGGAGCTCCTACGAGCAGTACTTC.

This chain connects TRBV2 to TRBJ2-7, with D unclear. Trimming removed 7 bases from V and 4 bases from J, with 17 bases in between. CDR3 size: 14 residues. Germline V CDR1 and CDR2: SNHLY, FYNNEI. The CDR3 loop is CASTPVDSRYEQYF. In DNA form, the CDR3 reads TGTGCCAGCACTCCCGTAGATAGCAGGTACGAGCAGTACTTC. The full variable domain, in which reference TRBV2 and TRBJ2-7 provide the parts outside the CDR3, is EPEVTQTPSHQVTQMGQEVILRCVPISNHLYFYWYRQILGQKVEFLVSFYNNEISEKSEIFDDQFSVERPDGSNFTLKIRSTKLEDSAMYFCASTPVDSRYEQYFGPGTRLTVT.

This clone turned up a few times. The chain recombines TRBV6-1 with TRBJ2-7, with TRBD2 matching 10 bases. The ends lost 7 bases at V and 4 bases at J; junction bases unmatched: 4. This CDR3 spans 13 amino acids. In germline, CDR1 is MNHNS, CDR2 SASEGT. The CDR3 region is CASTDSGRYEQYF. As DNA, the CDR3 is TGTGCCAGCACGGATAGCGGGAGGTACGAGCAGTACTTC.

The chain has TRBV5-1 and TRBJ2-2, with D hard to call. V was shortened by 0 bases and J by 13 bases, with 22 bases between the two germline ends. This CDR3 is 16 amino acids long. Germline V lookup: CDR1 SGHRS, CDR2 YFSETQ. The CDR3 is CASSLAFTSVPDGLFF. The CDR3 bases are TGCGCCAGCAGCTTGGCCTTTACCTCCGTCCCGGACGGGCTGTTTTTT.

The genes are TRBV11-2 and TRBJ1-5, with 9 bases that match TRBD1. In germline, CDR1 is SGHAT, CDR2 FQNNGV. V gave up 5 bases and J gave up 6 bases; unmatched junction bases: 5. The CDR3 has 14 amino acids. The CDR3 protein is CASSPGTGFQPQHF. The CDR3, as DNA: TGTGCCAGCAGCCCCGGGACAGGGTTTCAGCCCCAGCATTTT.

The rearrangement uses TRBV29-1 and TRBJ1-2; D ambiguous. The V gene's germline CDR1 is SQVTM and CDR2 ANQGSEA. Trimming removed 5 bases from V and 7 bases from J, with 17 bases in between. There are 13 residues in the CDR3. CDR3 sequence reads: CSVSAASESGYTF. CDR3 DNA sequence: TGCAGCGTTTCGGCAGCCTCAGAGTCTGGCTACACCTTC.

This sequence joins TRBV28 and TRBJ2-5, with D unresolved. Germline V gene sequence: CDR1 MDHEN, CDR2 SYDVKM. Trimming left V 2 bases short and J 1 base short, with 2 bases between. The CDR3 extends over 12 amino acids. In DNA, the CDR3 is TGTGCCAGCAGTTTAGGCCAAGAGACCCAGTACTTC. The encoded protein is CASSLGQETQYF.